This T cell receptor (beta chain) was obtained from a study of PD-1 blockade in mismatch repair-deficient tumors. Study conclusions and caveats: Tumor-resident clones, often undetectable pretreatment in blood, expanded then contracted after pembrolizumab.

This clone showed up just a few times. What it binds is not known. All patients were mismatch repair deficient, assessed by either PCR or immunohistochemistry. The TCR-sequenced patients were three responders to pembrolizumab. V was clipped by 2 bases and J by 3 bases, with 10 bases between them. This CDR3 spans 14 amino acids. CDR1 MNHEY and CDR2 SMNVEV come from the germline V gene (reference sequence). The repertoire was sequenced with immunoSEQ multiplex PCR; TCRdb's copy has only in-frame clones and lacks some. The profile shows about 100,000 clones, over 65% of them singletons. This chain joins TRBV27 and TRBJ1-2, with a tentative D call TRBD1 (6 bases). This sequence was found in an adult with mismatch repair-deficient cancer. Sequencing used peripheral blood, obtained around 8 months after starting pembrolizumab. CDR3 DNA: TGTGCCAGCAGTTTACGGCCAGGGGACTATGGCTACACCTTC. It translates to CASSLRPGDYGYTF.